This record covers a single T cell receptor beta chain. The target antigen is unknown. The table came from immunoSEQ multiplex PCR; TCRdb's copy has only in-frame clones and leaves some out. The sample shows about 380,000 clones, about 96% of them seen only once. These data belong to a study of shared clonotypes between healthy human individuals. Germline lookup yields CDR1 SGHNT and CDR2 YYREEE (reference sequence). V dropped 4 bases and J dropped 5 bases, with 21 bases sitting between them. The CDR3 consists of 17 residues. Study-wide findings and caveats: Estimated clonotype richness was generally higher in naive than memory subsets.

CD45RO+ cells and CCR7-negative CD45RA+ TemRA cells were combined as CD8 memory. The sample comprised memory CD8+ T cells sorted from blood. Subset here: CD45RO+ cells pooled with CCR7-negative TemRA cells. V usage is TRBV5-4 and J usage is TRBJ2-2; possibly TRBD2 for D (6 bases). This TCR was recovered from a man between 25 and 39 years old in good health. CDR3 residues: CASSPPRSGSGTGELFF. Written as DNA, the CDR3 is TGTGCCAGCAGCCCCCCCCGCTCCGGGAGTGGGACCGGGGAGCTGTTTTTT.